Listed below are T cell receptor beta chains from one sample, sequenced in a study of blood T cell repertoires in COVID-19. Generated by immunoSEQ multiplex PCR, the TCRdb table keeps only in-frame clones and is missing some. Of about 150,000 clones in the sample, roughly 83% were seen once. Sequenced sample: peripheral blood. These receptors originate from an elderly woman with acute or convalescent COVID-19. Both conserved end residues are part of each CDR3. Fields, in order: D gene, clone size, V gene, J gene, CDR3 length, CDR3 protein, CDR3 DNA. D genes are given only for firm matches. Clone size, where shown, is once, few, many, or a class for clones that have expanded.

TRBD1	-	TRBV19	TRBJ1-4	15	CASTITGGSGEKLFF	TGTGCCAGCACTATTACAGGGGGCTCCGGTGAAAAACTGTTTTTT
TRBD2	-	TRBV27	TRBJ2-5	15	CASSSAAGLQETQYF	TGTGCCAGCAGTTCCGCAGCGGGGCTACAAGAGACCCAGTACTTC
TRBD1	once	TRBV18	TRBJ2-2	17	CASSLFGQAPNTGELFF	TGTGCCAGCTCACTCTTCGGACAGGCTCCAAACACCGGGGAGCTGTTTTTT
-	-	TRBV27	TRBJ1-1	11	CAIRRGTEAFF	TGTGCCATCCGGCGGGGGACTGAAGCTTTCTTT
-	-	TRBV18	TRBJ1-3	16	CASSPDFAGSGNTIYF	TGTGCCAGCTCACCAGATTTTGCCGGGAGTGGAAACACCATATATTTT
-	-	TRBV7-9	TRBJ2-2	12	CASSLTTGELFF	TGTGCCAGCAGCTTAACAACCGGGGAGCTGTTTTTT
-	-	TRBV19	TRBJ1-4	11	CASSMSSELFF	TGTGCCAGTAGTATGAGCTCGGAACTGTTTTTT
TRBD2	once	TRBV7-8	TRBJ2-2	17	CASSLDLAGGWAGELFF	TGTGCCAGCAGCTTGGATCTAGCGGGGGGTTGGGCCGGGGAGCTGTTTTTT
-	-	TRBV6-5	TRBJ2-5	12	CASNRYQETQYF	TGTGCCAGCAATCGGTACCAAGAGACCCAGTACTTC
TRBD2	-	TRBV9	TRBJ2-1	18	CASSVRLSGATSYNEQFF	TGTGCCAGCAGCGTTCGTCTTAGCGGGGCCACCTCCTACAATGAGCAGTTCTTC
-	-	TRBV29-1	TRBJ1-1	12	CSVAEVRTEAFF	TGCAGCGTTGCTGAGGTGAGGACTGAAGCTTTCTTT
-	few	TRBV11-2	TRBJ1-6	14	CASSLAGANSPLHF	TGTGCCAGCAGCTTAGCTGGGGCCAACTCACCCCTCCACTTT
TRBD2	-	TRBV9	TRBJ2-1	15	CASSQGTAGGPSTFF	TGTGCCAGCAGCCAGGGTACGGCGGGGGGGCCTAGTACGTTCTTC
TRBD1	-	TRBV3-1/TRBV3-2	TRBJ1-6	20	CASSQEELPRGTGYNSPLHF	TGTGCCAGCAGCCAAGAAGAACTCCCTAGGGGGACAGGGTATAATTCACCCCTCCACTTT
-	-	TRBV7-2	TRBJ1-2	11	CASSLGSGYTF	TGTGCCAGCAGCTTAGGTAGTGGCTACACCTTC
-	few	TRBV5-4	TRBJ1-2	14	CASSSIGQIYGYTF	TGTGCCAGCAGCTCAATCGGACAGATCTATGGCTACACCTTC
TRBD2	few	TRBV7-2	TRBJ2-3	17	CASSLRTSGGSTDTQYF	TGTGCCAGCAGCTTACGGACTAGCGGGGGTAGCACAGATACGCAGTATTTT
-	-	TRBV11-2	TRBJ2-7	15	CASSLDTNNPYEQYF	TGTGCCAGCAGCTTAGACACAAACAACCCCTACGAGCAGTACTTC